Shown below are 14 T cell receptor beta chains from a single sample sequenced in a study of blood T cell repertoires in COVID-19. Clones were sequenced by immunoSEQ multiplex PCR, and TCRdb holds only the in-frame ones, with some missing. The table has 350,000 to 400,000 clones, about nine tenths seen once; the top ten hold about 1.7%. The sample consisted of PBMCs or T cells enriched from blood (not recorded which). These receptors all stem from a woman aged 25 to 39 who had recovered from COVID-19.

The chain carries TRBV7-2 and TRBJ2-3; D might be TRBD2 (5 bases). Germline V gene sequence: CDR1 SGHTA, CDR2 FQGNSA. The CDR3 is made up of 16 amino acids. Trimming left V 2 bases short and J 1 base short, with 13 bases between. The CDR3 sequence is CASSLMATKGTDTQYF. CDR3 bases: TGTGCCAGCAGCTTAATGGCGACTAAGGGCACAGATACGCAGTATTTT.

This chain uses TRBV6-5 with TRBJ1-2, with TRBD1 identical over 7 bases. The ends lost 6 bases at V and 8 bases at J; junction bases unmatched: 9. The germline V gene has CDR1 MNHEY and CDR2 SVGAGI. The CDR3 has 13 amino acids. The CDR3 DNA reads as TGTGCCAGCAGGACAGGGCAGGGGCTGGGCTACACCTTC. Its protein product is CASRTGQGLGYTF.

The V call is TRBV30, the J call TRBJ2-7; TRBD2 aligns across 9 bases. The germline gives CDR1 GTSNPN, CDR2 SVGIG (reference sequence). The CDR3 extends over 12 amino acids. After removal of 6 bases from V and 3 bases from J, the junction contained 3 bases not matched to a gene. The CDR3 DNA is TGTGCCTGTAGCGGGAGTGTCTACGAGCAGTACTTC. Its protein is CACSGSVYEQYF.

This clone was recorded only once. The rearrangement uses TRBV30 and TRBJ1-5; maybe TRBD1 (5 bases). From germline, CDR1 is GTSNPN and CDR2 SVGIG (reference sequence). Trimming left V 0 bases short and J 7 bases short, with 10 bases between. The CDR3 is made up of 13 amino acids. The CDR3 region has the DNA TGTGCCTGGAGTGTCCAGGGTAAACAGCCCCAGCATTTT. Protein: CAWSVQGKQPQHF.

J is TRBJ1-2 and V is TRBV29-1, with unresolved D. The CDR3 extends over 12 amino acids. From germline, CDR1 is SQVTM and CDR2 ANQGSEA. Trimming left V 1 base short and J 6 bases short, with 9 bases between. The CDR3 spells CSVEGPRDGYTF. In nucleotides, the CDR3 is TGCAGCGTTGAAGGCCCGAGGGATGGCTACACCTTC.

The CDR3 DNA reads as TGTGCCAGCAGCTTAGTCCTAGCGGGATACTACGAGCAGTACTTC. This codes for CASSLVLAGYYEQYF. The chain uses TRBV7-2 and TRBJ2-7; 9 nucleotides align to TRBD2. Losses at the gene ends were 1 base for V and 3 bases for J; bases not matched to a gene: 4. The V gene's germline CDR1 is SGHTA and CDR2 FQGNSA. This CDR3 region has 15 residues.

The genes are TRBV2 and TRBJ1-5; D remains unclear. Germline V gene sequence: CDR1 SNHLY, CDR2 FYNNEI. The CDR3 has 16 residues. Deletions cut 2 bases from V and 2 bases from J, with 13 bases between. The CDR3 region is CASSELVLVGNQPQHF. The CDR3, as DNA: TGTGCCAGCAGTGAATTGGTCCTGGTAGGCAATCAGCCCCAGCATTTT. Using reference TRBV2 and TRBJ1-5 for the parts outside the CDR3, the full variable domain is EPEVTQTPSHQVTQMGQEVILRCVPISNHLYFYWYRQILGQKVEFLVSFYNNEISEKSEIFDDQFSVERPDGSNFTLKIRSTKLEDSAMYFCASSELVLVGNQPQHFGDGTRLSIL.

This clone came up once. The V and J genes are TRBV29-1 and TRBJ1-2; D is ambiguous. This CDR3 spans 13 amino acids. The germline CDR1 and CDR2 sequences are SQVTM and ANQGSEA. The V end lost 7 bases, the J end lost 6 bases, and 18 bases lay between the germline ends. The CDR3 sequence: CSALREGLHGYTF. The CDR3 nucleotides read TGCAGCGCCCTGAGGGAGGGTCTACATGGCTACACCTTC. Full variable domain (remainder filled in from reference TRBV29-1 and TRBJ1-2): SAVISQKPSRDICQRGTSLTIQCQVDSQVTMMFWYRQQPGQSLTLIATANQGSEATYESGFVIDKFPISRPNLTFSTLTVSNMSPEDSSIYLCSALREGLHGYTFGSGTRLTVV.

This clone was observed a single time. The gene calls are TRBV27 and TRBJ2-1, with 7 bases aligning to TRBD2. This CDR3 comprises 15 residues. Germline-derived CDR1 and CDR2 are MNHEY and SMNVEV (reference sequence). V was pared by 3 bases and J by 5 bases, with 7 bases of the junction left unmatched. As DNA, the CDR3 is TGTGCCAGCAGTTTTTCGGGACTATTACACAATGAGCAGTTCTTC. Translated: CASSFSGLLHNEQFF.

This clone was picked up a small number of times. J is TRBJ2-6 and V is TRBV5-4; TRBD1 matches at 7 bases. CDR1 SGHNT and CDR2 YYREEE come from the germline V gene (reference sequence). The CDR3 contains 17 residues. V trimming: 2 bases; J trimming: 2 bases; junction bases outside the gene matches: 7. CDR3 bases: TGTGCCAGCAGCTTCCGACAGGGAAGGACTGGGGCCAACGTCCTGACTTTC. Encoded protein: CASSFRQGRTGANVLTF. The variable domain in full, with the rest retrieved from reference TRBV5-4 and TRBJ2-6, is ETGVTQSPTHLIKTRGQQVTLRCSSQSGHNTVSWYQQALGQGPQFIFQYYREEENGRGNFPPRFSGLQFPNYSSELNVNALELDDSALYLCASSFRQGRTGANVLTFGAGSRLTVL.

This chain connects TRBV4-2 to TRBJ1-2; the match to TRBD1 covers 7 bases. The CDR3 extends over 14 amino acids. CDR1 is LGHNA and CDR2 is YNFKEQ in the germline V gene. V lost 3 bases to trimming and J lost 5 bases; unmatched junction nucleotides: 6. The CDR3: CASSQDRPTYGYTF. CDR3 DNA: TGTGCCAGCAGCCAGGACAGGCCAACGTATGGCTACACCTTC.

The CDR3 nucleotides read TGTGCCAGCAGCTTGGCCCAGAGACAGGGGAGCTATGGCTACACCTTC. This sequence encodes CASSLAQRQGSYGYTF. The V and J genes are TRBV5-4 and TRBJ1-2; 8 positions match TRBD1. Losses at the gene ends were 0 bases for V and 4 bases for J; bases not matched to a gene: 8. CDR3 length: 16 amino acids. The germline V gene encodes CDR1 SGHNT and CDR2 YYREEE (reference sequence).

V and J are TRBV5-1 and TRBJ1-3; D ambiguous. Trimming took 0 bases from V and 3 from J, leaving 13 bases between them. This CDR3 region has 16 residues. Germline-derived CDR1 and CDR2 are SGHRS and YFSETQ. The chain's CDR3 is CASSLASGQSGNTIYF. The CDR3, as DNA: TGCGCCAGCAGCTTGGCGAGCGGGCAAAGTGGAAACACCATATATTTT.

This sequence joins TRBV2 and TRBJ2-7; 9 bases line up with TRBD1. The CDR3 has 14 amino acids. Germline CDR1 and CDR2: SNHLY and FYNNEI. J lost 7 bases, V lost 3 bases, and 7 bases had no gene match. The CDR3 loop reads CASSDRDRVWEQYF. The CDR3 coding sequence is TGTGCCAGCAGTGACCGGGACAGGGTTTGGGAGCAGTACTTC. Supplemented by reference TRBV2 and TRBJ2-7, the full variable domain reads EPEVTQTPSHQVTQMGQEVILRCVPISNHLYFYWYRQILGQKVEFLVSFYNNEISEKSEIFDDQFSVERPDGSNFTLKIRSTKLEDSAMYFCASSDRDRVWEQYFGPGTRLTVT.